Shown below are 19 T cell receptor beta chains from a single sample sequenced in a study of shared clonotypes between healthy human individuals. Measured with immunoSEQ multiplex PCR; TCRdb has only the in-frame clones, and not every one. The sample includes some 900,000 clones, more than 75% seen only once; the top ten take roughly 1.5%. Sequenced input: memory CD4+ T cells sorted from blood. The subset denotes: CD45RA-negative fraction. Receptors were obtained from a man aged 18 to 35 in good health.

The chain recombines TRBV2 with TRBJ2-3; 11 nucleotides match TRBD2. The CDR3 has 15 residues. V shed 6 bases and J 5 bases; nucleotides not matched to a gene: 7. Looked up from germline, CDR1 is SNHLY and CDR2 is FYNNEI. The CDR3 protein is CASRLLAGGEDTQYF. The CDR3 coding sequence is TGTGCCAGCAGACTTCTAGCGGGGGGAGAAGATACGCAGTATTTT.

The V call is TRBV27, the J call TRBJ1-4; D is unresolved. The V gene lost 0 bases and the J gene lost 3 bases, with 5 bases spanning the gap. The CDR3 totals 14 residues. CDR1 MNHEY and CDR2 SMNVEV come from the germline V gene (reference sequence). The CDR3 here is CASSLSAANEKLFF. In DNA, the CDR3 is TGTGCCAGCAGTTTATCGGCGGCTAATGAAAAACTGTTTTTT.

This chain uses TRBV5-1 with TRBJ2-1, with 8 bases aligning to TRBD2. The CDR3 totals 15 residues. Germline V CDR1 and CDR2: SGHRS, YFSETQ. V was clipped by 1 base and J by 3 bases; unmatched bases: 3. The CDR3 loop reads CASSLNSGVYNEQFF. Here the CDR3 DNA reads TGCGCCAGCAGCTTGAATAGCGGGGTCTACAATGAGCAGTTCTTC.

The chain couples TRBV7-7 to TRBJ2-7; D unresolved. This CDR3 has 10 amino acids. Germline values: CDR1 SSHAT, CDR2 FNYEAQ (reference sequence). In DNA form, the CDR3 reads TGTGCTAGAGTACGCTGCGAGCAGTACTTC. Its translation: CARVRCEQYF.

The J gene is TRBJ2-1, the V gene TRBV7-2; 11 bases agree with TRBD2. J gave up 9 bases and V 5 bases, and 9 bases lay outside the gene matches. The CDR3 length is 15 residues. The V gene's germline CDR1 is SGHTA and CDR2 FQGNSA. The CDR3 here is CASSATSGRSSEQFF. In DNA form, the CDR3 reads TGTGCCAGCAGCGCTACTAGCGGGAGAAGTAGTGAGCAGTTCTTC.

As regards this clone: Other DNA sequences in the same sample also yield this CDR3. V and J are TRBV5-4 and TRBJ1-4; possibly TRBD1 for D (5 bases). The CDR3 runs 14 residues. From germline, CDR1 is SGHNT and CDR2 YYREEE (reference sequence). With 0 bases removed from V and 6 bases from J, the gap between germline ends came to 9 bases. CDR3 coding DNA: TGTGCCAGCAGCTTGGCAGGGAGGGATGAAAAACTGTTTTTT. The encoded protein is CASSLAGRDEKLFF.

The J gene is TRBJ1-5, the V gene TRBV18; no clear D. Germline V gene lookup returns CDR1 KGHSH and CDR2 LQKENI. This CDR3 contains 14 residues. With 4 bases removed from V and 4 bases from J, the gap between germline ends came to 11 bases. CDR3 residues: CASSLSLDNQPQHF. In DNA form, the CDR3 reads TGTGCCAGCTCACTCTCATTGGATAATCAGCCCCAGCATTTT.

The gene calls are TRBV5-1 and TRBJ2-2; the D gene could be TRBD1 or TRBD2 (6 bases each). There are 16 residues in the CDR3. V was clipped by 5 bases and J by 0 bases, with 14 bases between them. Germline CDR1 and CDR2: SGHRS and YFSETQ. CDR3 sequence (DNA): TGCGCCAGCAGAAGGGGGGACCCCTCGAACACCGGGGAGCTGTTTTTT. Protein: CASRRGDPSNTGELFF.

The chain uses TRBV9 and TRBJ2-5; TRBD2 aligns across 10 bases. The CDR3 extends over 16 amino acids. With 3 bases clipped from V and 2 bases from J, the junction kept 7 bases outside the gene matches. Germline assignment: CDR1 SGDLS and CDR2 YYNGEE. CDR3 in DNA: TGTGCCAGCAGCGACTATAGCGGGGGGACTCAAGAGACCCAGTACTTC. Encoded protein: CASSDYSGGTQETQYF.

The rearrangement joins TRBV5-8 to TRBJ2-2; D gene ambiguous. The CDR3 covers 15 residues. Germline lookup yields CDR1 SGHTS and CDR2 YDEGEE. The V gene lost 2 bases and the J gene lost 1 base, with 9 bases spanning the gap. The DNA of the CDR3 is TGTGCCAGCAGCTTTGTCCTCCTGAACACCGGGGAGCTGTTTTTT. As protein: CASSFVLLNTGELFF.

The table lists this clone with a few counts. This chain links TRBV27 with TRBJ1-4; unclear D gene. V was trimmed by 6 bases and J by 1 base, leaving 12 bases between them. The germline V gene has CDR1 MNHEY and CDR2 SMNVEV (reference sequence). This CDR3 has 15 amino acids. CDR3 DNA sequence: TGTGCCAGCAGGAGTCGTAGGATAACTAATGAAAAACTGTTTTTT. It yields the protein CASRSRRITNEKLFF.

CDR3 coding DNA: TGTGCCAGCAGTAGCGGAGGAGATCAGCCCCAGCATTTT. Protein: CASSSGGDQPQHF. The chain links TRBV7-9 to TRBJ1-5, with D unresolved. Germline V gives CDR1 SEHNR, CDR2 FQNEAQ (reference sequence). The CDR3 is 13 amino acids. V lost 6 bases and J 5 bases, leaving 11 bases between the germline ends.

V is TRBV7-9 and J is TRBJ1-2, with D tentatively TRBD1 (5 bases). Trimming took 11 bases from V and 2 from J, leaving 18 bases between them. The germline gives CDR1 SEHNR, CDR2 FQNEAQ (reference sequence). This CDR3 spans 14 amino acids. The CDR3 region is CASTGLGPNYGYTF. The CDR3 DNA is TGTGCCTCGACTGGCTTGGGACCGAACTATGGCTACACCTTC. The full variable domain, with the rest looked up from reference TRBV7-9 and TRBJ1-2, is DTGVSQNPRHKITKRGQNVTFRCDPISEHNRLYWYRQTLGQGPEFLTYFQNEAQLEKSRLLSDRFSAERPKGSFSTLEIQRTEQGDSAMYLCASTGLGPNYGYTFGSGTRLTVV.

The chain's CDR3 is CASSLARGSYNEQFF. The CDR3 bases are TGTGCCAGCAGCTTAGCCAGGGGGTCGTACAATGAGCAGTTCTTC. The rearrangement joins TRBV5-5 to TRBJ2-1; 7 bases fit TRBD1. The CDR3 totals 15 residues. Germline lookup yields CDR1 SGHKS and CDR2 YYEKEE (reference sequence). Trimming removed 2 bases from V and 4 bases from J; junction bases left unmatched: 6.

This chain connects TRBV10-3 to TRBJ2-1; TRBD2 matches 10 bases. From germline, CDR1 is ENHRY and CDR2 SYGVKD. This CDR3 is built from 19 residues. After removal of 2 bases from V and 0 bases from J, the junction contained 10 bases not matched to a gene. For the CDR3, the DNA is TGTGCCATCAGTGAGCCCCTAGCGGGGGTTCTAAGCTCCTACAATGAGCAGTTCTTC. Translated, it gives CAISEPLAGVLSSYNEQFF.

The chain couples TRBV7-9 to TRBJ1-6; 9 nucleotides match TRBD1. The length of the CDR3 is 16 residues. V lost 3 bases, J lost 7 bases, and 7 bases stayed unmatched. Germline V lookup: CDR1 SEHNR, CDR2 FQNEAQ (reference sequence). This CDR3 is CASSFTAGQGNSPLHF. The CDR3 region has the DNA TGTGCCAGCAGCTTTACTGCGGGACAGGGAAATTCACCCCTCCACTTT.

With regard to this clone: Other nucleotide sequences from this sample produce the same CDR3. The rearrangement uses TRBV6-5 and TRBJ2-7; 9 bases are a match to TRBD2. Trimming at V came to 0 bases and at J to 4 bases, leaving 4 bases not matched to a gene. The CDR3 consists of 15 residues. Germline-derived CDR1 and CDR2 are MNHEY and SVGAGI. The CDR3 DNA reads as TGTGCCAGCAGTTACTCGGGGCTAGCGGGGTACGAGCAGTACTTC. As protein: CASSYSGLAGYEQYF.

The rearrangement links TRBV2 to TRBJ1-2, with TRBD1 identical over 8 bases. CDR1 SNHLY and CDR2 FYNNEI come from the germline V gene. The CDR3 runs to 15 residues. The ends lost 4 bases at V and 1 base at J; junction bases unmatched: 5. In nucleotides, the CDR3 is TGTGCCAGCAGTGGGGGGACAGGCCTTAACTATGGCTACACCTTC. Its translation: CASSGGTGLNYGYTF.

This clone is a singleton in its sample. DNA of the CDR3: TGCAGCGCTTCCGGGACAGGGCCCTACGAGCAGTACTTC. Its translation: CSASGTGPYEQYF. This chain joins TRBV29-1 and TRBJ2-7; 9 bases are shared with TRBD1. The CDR3 loop spans 13 amino acids. Germline V gene data show CDR1 as SQVTM and CDR2 as ANQGSEA. The J segment lost 2 bases and the V segment lost 7 bases, leaving 6 bases of the junction unmatched.